This T cell receptor beta chain was captured in a study of response to subunit inactivated influenza vaccine. From the RT-PCR reads, TCRdb called clonotypes with MiXCR, one entry per CDR3 protein. The sample lists about 570,000 distinct CDR3 sequences, about 11% seen once, with approximately 11% in the top ten. Overall study findings and caveats: That few new T cells are recruited by each seasonal influenza vaccination was the authors' suggestion.

Trimming at V came to 3 bases and at J to 3 bases, leaving 2 bases not matched to a gene. This CDR3 is built from 14 residues. CDR1 and CDR2 (germline): MGHRA, YSYEKL. This clonotype was found a few times. Its target is not known. These data were also reused for a study on T cells expressing NK-cell markers. That work contributes: UMIs accompanied the 5'RACE template switching by which TCR beta cDNA was made. Researchers report these clonotypes also headed the CD3+CD56-NKG2C+ fraction in several donors.

The chain recombines TRBV4-1 with TRBJ2-7; 10 nucleotides line up with TRBD2. The sequencing here drew on PBMCs from blood, taken on the day of vaccination. The sequence derives from a man aged 50 or older who received an inactivated influenza vaccine. Here the CDR3 DNA reads TGCGCCAGCAGCCACGGGACTAGCGACTACGAGCAGTACTTC. Protein product: CASSHGTSDYEQYF.